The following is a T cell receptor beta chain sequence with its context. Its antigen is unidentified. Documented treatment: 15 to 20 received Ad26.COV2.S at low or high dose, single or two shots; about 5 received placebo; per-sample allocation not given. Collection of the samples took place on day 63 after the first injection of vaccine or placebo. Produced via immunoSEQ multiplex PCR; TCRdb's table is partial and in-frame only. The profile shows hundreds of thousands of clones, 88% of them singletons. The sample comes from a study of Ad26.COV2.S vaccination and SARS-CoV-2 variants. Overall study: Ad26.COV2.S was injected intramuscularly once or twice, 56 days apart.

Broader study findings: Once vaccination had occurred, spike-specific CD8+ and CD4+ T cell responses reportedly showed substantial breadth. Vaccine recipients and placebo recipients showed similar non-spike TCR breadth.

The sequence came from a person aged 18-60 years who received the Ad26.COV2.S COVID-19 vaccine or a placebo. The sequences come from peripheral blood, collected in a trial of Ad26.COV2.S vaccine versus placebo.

The CDR3 DNA reads as TGTGCCACCAGCCGGCAACTGGGGGGGAAGGATGAAAAACTGTTTTTT. Protein product: CATSRQLGGKDEKLFF. The chain carries TRBV15 and TRBJ1-4; possibly TRBD1 for D (5 bases). Germline V CDR1 and CDR2: LNHNV, YYDKDF (reference sequence). This CDR3 is 16 amino acids long. V lost 5 bases and J 6 bases, leaving 19 bases between the germline ends.